The 15 T cell receptor beta chains listed next were all sequenced from one sample in a study of cytomegalovirus exposure and HLA in healthy donors. The study ran its PCR with 60 Vbeta and 13 Jbeta primers. Clones were sequenced by immunoSEQ multiplex PCR, and TCRdb holds only the in-frame ones, with some missing. The table shows approximately 130,000 clones, with roughly 83% occurring only once. The sample taken for sequencing was PBMCs. These receptor sequences come from a girl aged 2 to 10 in good health and CMV-seronegative.

This clone showed up just once. V is TRBV7-2 and J is TRBJ2-5, with 10 nucleotides matching TRBD2. The closer fit of TRBJ2-7 to the DNA end suggests the J call may be wrong. Germline CDR1 and CDR2: SGHTA and FQGNSA. CDR3 length equals 15 residues. The CDR3 nucleotides are TGTGCCAGCAGCCCTAGCGGGAGTTCCTCCGTCGAGCAGTACTTC. It yields the protein CASSPSGSSSVEQYF.

This clone was detected a few times. The V and J genes are TRBV4-3 and TRBJ2-5, with 7 bases identical to TRBD2. The CDR3 totals 13 residues. Trimming at V came to 4 bases and at J to 3 bases, leaving 2 bases not matched to a gene. CDR1 is LGHNA and CDR2 is YSLEER in the germline V gene. Here the CDR3 DNA reads TGCGCCAGCAGCCGCGGACTAGAAGAGACCCAGTACTTC. Translating it yields CASSRGLEETQYF.

J is TRBJ2-1 and V is TRBV19; TRBD2 matches at 9 bases. CDR1 and CDR2 from the germline V gene are LNHDA and SQIVND (reference sequence). This CDR3 spans 15 amino acids. The trim removed 3 bases at V and 8 bases at J, leaving 8 bases unmatched. The CDR3 DNA reads TGTGCCAGTAGTATGGGCCTAGCGGGGTCCCATGAGCAGTTCTTC. Its protein is CASSMGLAGSHEQFF. The full variable domain, its missing parts supplied by reference TRBV19 and TRBJ2-1, is DGGITQSPKYLFRKEGQNVTLSCEQNLNHDAMYWYRQDPGQGLRLIYYSQIVNDFQKGDIAEGYSVSREKKESFPLTVTSAQKNPTAFYLCASSMGLAGSHEQFFGPGTRLTVL.

The rearrangement links TRBV5-1 to TRBJ2-5; D possibly corresponds to TRBD1 (6 bases). CDR1 SGHRS and CDR2 YFSETQ come from the germline V gene. CDR3 length: 16 residues. The V and J ends lost 1 base and 2 bases respectively, with 15 bases between them. For the CDR3, the DNA is TGCGCCAGCAGCTTGCTGGACAGCTACCCTCAAGAGACCCAGTACTTC. As protein: CASSLLDSYPQETQYF.

The chain has TRBV21-1 and TRBJ2-2; no check of the table's D call, TRBD1, against the DNA was made. TRBV21-1 is a documented pseudogene. The CDR3 length is 14 residues. In DNA, the CDR3 is TGTGCCAGCAGCAACCCCAGGGCTAGGGGGGAGCTGTTTTTT. It codes for CASSNPRARGELFF.

This sequence joins TRBV11-2 and TRBJ2-7, with 13 bases identical to TRBD2. J gave up 4 bases and V 6 bases, and 6 bases lay outside the gene matches. The CDR3 runs 15 residues. The germline gives CDR1 SGHAT, CDR2 FQNNGV. In nucleotides, the CDR3 is TGTGCCAGCAGATCGACTAGCGGGAGGTGGTACGAGCAGTACTTC. The encoded protein is CASRSTSGRWYEQYF.

The gene calls are TRBV30 and TRBJ2-5, with 10 bases matching TRBD2. V dropped 2 bases and J dropped 11; count of bases not matched to a gene: 8. CDR1 is GTSNPN, CDR2 SVGIG, per germline (reference sequence). The CDR3 extends over 13 amino acids. The CDR3 reads CAWSLAGVSEQYF. CDR3 sequence (DNA): TGTGCCTGGAGTCTAGCGGGAGTAAGTGAGCAGTACTTC.

V and J are TRBV7-2 and TRBJ1-6, with TRBD1 identical over 7 bases. The CDR3 runs 15 residues. The ends lost 1 base at V and 7 bases at J; junction bases unmatched: 4. The V gene's germline CDR1 is SGHTA and CDR2 FQGNSA. DNA of the CDR3: TGTGCCAGCAGCTTAGGGACAGGCCTAAATTCACCCCTCCACTTT. Translation: CASSLGTGLNSPLHF.

This clone was observed a single time. The chain recombines TRBV28 with TRBJ2-7, with 7 nucleotides matching TRBD2. There are 14 residues in the CDR3. Germline-derived CDR1 and CDR2 are MDHEN and SYDVKM. J was trimmed by 0 bases and V by 7 bases; bases with no gene match: 6. The DNA of the CDR3 is TGTGCCAGCACAGCGGGACGCTTCTCCTACGAGCAGTACTTC. As protein: CASTAGRFSYEQYF. The whole variable domain, filled in from reference TRBV28 and TRBJ2-7, reads DVKVTQSSRYLVKRTGEKVFLECVQDMDHENMFWYRQDPGLGLRLIYFSYDVKMKEKGDIPEGYSVSREKKERFSLILESASTNQTSMYLCASTAGRFSYEQYFGPGTRLTVT.

In its sample, this clone was seen once. The chain is built from TRBV5-4 and TRBJ2-5; 15 bases map to TRBD2. The junction had 9 bases not matched to a gene; V was cut back by 4 bases and J by 5 bases. CDR1 is SGHNT and CDR2 is YYREEE in the germline V gene (reference sequence). The CDR3 consists of 17 residues. In DNA, the CDR3 is TGTGCCAGCAGCCGGGGACTAGCGGGAGGAGGACAGGAGACCCAGTACTTC. Its protein is CASSRGLAGGGQETQYF.

CDR3 region: CATSRDHSSEAFF. The CDR3 bases are TGTGCCACCAGCAGAGATCATTCCAGTGAAGCTTTCTTT. The chain uses TRBV15 and TRBJ1-1; D unclear. This CDR3 has 13 residues. The germline CDR1 and CDR2 sequences are LNHNV and YYDKDF (reference sequence). V lost 0 bases, J lost 7 bases, and 9 bases lay in between. Filled out from reference TRBV15 and TRBJ1-1, the complete variable domain reads DAMVIQNPRYQVTQFGKPVTLSCSQTLNHNVMYWYQQKSSQAPKLLFHYYDKDFNNEADTPDNFQSRRPNTSFCFLDIRSPGLGDTAMYLCATSRDHSSEAFFGQGTRLTVV.

The J gene is TRBJ1-3, the V gene TRBV14; 11 positions match TRBD1. The J segment lost 1 base and the V segment lost 0 bases, leaving 8 bases of the junction unmatched. CDR3 size: 19 residues. Germline values: CDR1 SGHDN, CDR2 FVKESK. DNA for the CDR3: TGTGCCAGCAGCCAAGATCTCTGGACAGGGGGCGTATCTGGAAACACCATATATTTT. It encodes CASSQDLWTGGVSGNTIYF.

The V and J genes are TRBV6-1 and TRBJ1-1; weak D call: TRBD1 (5 bases). The CDR3 consists of 14 residues. Germline assignment: CDR1 MNHNS and CDR2 SASEGT. V gave up 8 bases and J gave up 6 bases, with 19 bases separating them. CDR3 sequence reads: CASCPLGGTAEAFF. The DNA for the CDR3 is TGTGCCAGCTGCCCTCTGGGAGGGACTGCTGAAGCTTTCTTT.

The chain carries TRBV2 and TRBJ2-4; tentatively, D is TRBD1 (6 bases). This CDR3 is built from 18 residues. Germline loops: CDR1 SNHLY, CDR2 FYNNEI. V gave up 0 bases and J gave up 1 base, with 16 bases separating them. This CDR3 is CASSEAWAQGRAKNIQYF. The CDR3 DNA is TGTGCCAGCAGTGAAGCATGGGCACAGGGTCGCGCCAAAAACATTCAGTACTTC. Using reference TRBV2 and TRBJ2-4 for the parts outside the CDR3, the full variable domain is EPEVTQTPSHQVTQMGQEVILRCVPISNHLYFYWYRQILGQKVEFLVSFYNNEISEKSEIFDDQFSVERPDGSNFTLKIRSTKLEDSAMYFCASSEAWAQGRAKNIQYFGAGTRLSVL.

This chain connects TRBV5-6 to TRBJ1-4; D may be TRBD1 (5 bases). CDR3 length equals 14 residues. V was pared by 0 bases and J by 7 bases, with 10 bases between. Germline CDR1 reads SGHDT; CDR2 reads YYEEEE. The CDR3 is CASSLGQLGEKLFF. The CDR3 region has the DNA TGTGCCAGCAGCTTGGGACAGCTGGGTGAAAAACTGTTTTTT.